This TCR beta chain was captured in a study of blood T cells in healthy people across ages. For the second PCR, which ran for about 7 to 11 cycles, a sample-barcoded 5' primer and a J-beta primer mix were used. TCRdb re-called the 5' RACE reads with MiXCR, one entry per CDR3 protein. This table has 1 million or so distinct CDR3 sequences, 20% to 25% appearing once. This CDR3 contains 8 residues. Germline V gene data show CDR1 as DFQATT and CDR2 as SNEGSKA (reference sequence). As regards this clonotype: Its ends do not fully match the called genes, so a read error is possible.

The same data also contributed to another study, on T cells of mothers and their children.

The chain carries TRBV20-1 and TRBJ2-1, with D hard to call. Sequenced material: blood. The clonotype originates from a girl aged 2 to 9 in good health. The CDR3 loop reads CSARSGRF. The CDR3 DNA follows: TGCAGTGCTAGAAGTGGTCGCTTC.